This is a list of T cell receptor beta chains from one sample in a study of monozygotic twins with inflammatory bowel disease. TCRdb re-called the 5' RACE reads and catalogs CDR3 proteins one per entry, DNA excluded. The sample holds 110,000 to 150,000 distinct CDR3 sequences. The material sequenced was blood. The receptors were sampled from a human donor with ulcerative colitis or Crohn's disease, or a healthy co-twin of an affected twin (not recorded which). The CDR3 runs from the conserved cysteine through the conserved F or W.

CDR3	J	V
CSVVIPNTEAFF	TRBJ1-1	TRBV29-1
CASSFPQGAHTEAFF	TRBJ1-1	TRBV28
CASSPRDRGAGELFF	TRBJ2-2	TRBV18
CASSHLGSPLHF	TRBJ1-6	TRBV4-3
CASRLANTGELFF	TRBJ2-2	TRBV27
CASSLRGGGYTF	TRBJ1-2	TRBV7-2
CASSPRKTGTSDLDTQYF	TRBJ2-3	TRBV5-6
CSARGGELAGGSEETQYF	TRBJ2-5	TRBV20-1
CSGGDRGLETQYF	TRBJ2-5	TRBV29-1
CATQQGSYEQYF	TRBJ2-7	TRBV28
CASSSTGEHEQYF	TRBJ2-7	TRBV7-2
CASSQDDTGFAEAFF	TRBJ1-1	TRBV4-2
CASRLTGSNEKLFF	TRBJ1-4	TRBV28
CASSWGHGSYNEQFF	TRBJ2-1	TRBV27
CASSSKSPVDYGYTF	TRBJ1-2	TRBV5-6
CASSVLGDYNSPLHF	TRBJ1-6	TRBV11-2
CASSPNPRLAGGVGELFF	TRBJ2-2	TRBV28
CASSSTVSGQPQHF	TRBJ1-5	TRBV5-1
CASSTGGLNEKLFF	TRBJ1-4	TRBV7-9
CASSVDTARAQYF	TRBJ2-5	TRBV9
CASSRAHSTTGELFF	TRBJ2-2	TRBV7-2
CASKSVGLAAYNEQFF	TRBJ2-1	TRBV28
CASSFSDGLHNEQFF	TRBJ2-1	TRBV7-3
CASSQGTSRKQFF	TRBJ2-1	TRBV4-3
CASRRWTGGYADTQYF	TRBJ2-3	TRBV28
CASTANGGASYEQYF	TRBJ2-7	TRBV7-2
CASVWTGDTYEQYF	TRBJ2-7	TRBV6-1
CASSLEGTGGVDIQYF	TRBJ2-4	TRBV5-1
CATSSGGWPEAFF	TRBJ1-1	TRBV15
CSAAGTFYEQYF	TRBJ2-7	TRBV20-1
CASSVSLRGTSGHEQFF	TRBJ2-1	TRBV13
CASSPESTGNTIYF	TRBJ1-3	TRBV6-2/TRBV6-3
CASSGSYSNQPQHF	TRBJ1-5	TRBV3-1
CASSMASHTEAFF	TRBJ1-1	TRBV19
CASSPSPARSGANVLTF	TRBJ2-6	TRBV12-3/TRBV12-4
CASSLTGDEQFF	TRBJ2-1	TRBV7-3
CASSGPTGKVFGSGNTIYF	TRBJ1-3	TRBV13
CASSPNRGSAQHF	TRBJ1-5	TRBV11-2
CASSLTGLRETQYF	TRBJ2-5	TRBV12-3/TRBV12-4
CASRQGTATNYEQYF	TRBJ2-7	TRBV5-1
CATSLRKTGRSNQPQHF	TRBJ1-5	TRBV15
CASSVGLAGDLDTQYF	TRBJ2-3	TRBV9
CASSLRREGTEAFF	TRBJ1-1	TRBV11-3
CAISVDSRYGYTF	TRBJ1-2	TRBV10-3
CASSLGPFGGTEAFF	TRBJ1-1	TRBV5-6
CASSYSPNPRQASNGYTF	TRBJ1-2	TRBV6-5
CASSQLGGWQTEAFF	TRBJ1-1	TRBV4-3
CASSQGGSSTEQYF	TRBJ2-7	TRBV3-1
CASGPGPPYEQYF	TRBJ2-7	TRBV6-5
CSARDWRMGQPQHF	TRBJ1-5	TRBV20-1
CSAFGLGRNTQYF	TRBJ2-3	TRBV20-1
CSVPASAYQETQYF	TRBJ2-5	TRBV20-1
CASSSTGYAYEQYF	TRBJ2-7	TRBV27
CSAPTSGSLTQYF	TRBJ2-5	TRBV20-1
CASLGRASYEQYF	TRBJ2-7	TRBV28